These T cell receptor beta chains were read from a single sample in a study of regulatory dendritic cells for organ transplantation. The assay was immunoSEQ multiplex PCR, and TCRdb's table has in-frame clones only and misses some. The table lists about 12,000 clones, more than 70% of them singletons, with roughly 0.98% in the top ten. Their specific antigens are unknown. The material sequenced was naive CD8+ T cells from blood cultured with regulatory dendritic cells. The receptors shown here come from a human donor in good health. Both conserved end residues are part of each CDR3. Fields, in order: clone size, J gene, V gene, D gene, CDR3 DNA, CDR3 protein. A D gene is named only where the DNA matches it firmly. Rows give clone size only sometimes, using once, few, many, or a class for an expanded clone.

- TRBJ2-7 TRBV6-6 TRBD1 TGTGCCAGCAGTTTAGGACAGGGGGAATACGAGCAGTACTTC CASSLGQGEYEQYF
- TRBJ1-5 TRBV5-1 TRBD1 TGCGCCAGCAGCCCGGGGGACAGTCAGCCCCAGCATTTT CASSPGDSQPQHF
- TRBJ2-2 TRBV19 - TGTGCCAGTAGTATAGGGCAGGGTAACACCGGGGAGCTGTTTTTT CASSIGQGNTGELFF
few TRBJ2-1 TRBV19 - TGTGCCAGTAGTTGGGCCGACAATGAGCAGTTCTTC CASSWADNEQFF
- TRBJ2-3 TRBV9 TRBD2 TGTGCCAGCAGCAGGAGCGGGGGGGCTCAGGCAGATACGCAGTATTTT CASSRSGGAQADTQYF
once TRBJ2-1 TRBV13 - TGTGCCAGCAGCTTAGGGTCTTCGGGTGAGCAGTTCTTC CASSLGSSGEQFF
- TRBJ2-3 TRBV29-1 - TGCAGCGTTGAGATCGAGAGGGCACAGGATACGCAGTATTTT CSVEIERAQDTQYF
- TRBJ1-1 TRBV19 - TGTGCCAGTAGTAGCGTGAACACTGAAGCTTTCTTT CASSSVNTEAFF
- TRBJ1-1 TRBV5-4 - TGTGCCAGCACCTACGGAGGGGAGCCAACCACTGAAGCTTTCTTT CASTYGGEPTTEAFF
- TRBJ2-1 TRBV7-6 - TGTGCCAGCAGCTTAGCGAGCTACAATGAGCAGTTCTTC CASSLASYNEQFF
- TRBJ2-7 TRBV6-5 TRBD1 TGTGCCAGCAGTTATCAGGGACAGGGCTACGAGCAGTACTTC CASSYQGQGYEQYF
- TRBJ2-2 TRBV7-9 TRBD1 TGTGCCAGCAGCTTAAAACAGGGGGGCACCGGGGAGCTGTTTTTT CASSLKQGGTGELFF
- TRBJ1-5 TRBV27 TRBD1 TGTGCCAGCAGGGGGGGACAGGAGAATCAGCCCCAGCATTTT CASRGGQENQPQHF
- TRBJ1-2 TRBV5-4 - TGTGCCAGCAGCCCCGGCGGGGGGGTAGCTAACTATGGCTACACCTTC CASSPGGGVANYGYTF
- TRBJ2-1 TRBV10-3 - TGTGCCACGTGGGGGGCGGGGGTCTACAATGAGCAGTTCTTC CATWGAGVYNEQFF
- TRBJ1-1 TRBV7-2 - TGTGCCAGCAGCCCTACCCCGGGGGTCTCTGAAGCTTTCTTT CASSPTPGVSEAFF
- TRBJ1-2 TRBV7-9 - TGTGCCAGCAGCTTCGGTCGAGGGTTCGACTATGGCTACACCTTC CASSFGRGFDYGYTF
- TRBJ1-1 TRBV4-2 - TGTGCCAGCAGCCAAGATCTCGTCTATGGCAGGCGAGAAATGAACACTGAAGCTTTCTTT CASSQDLVYGRREMNTEAFF
- TRBJ1-1 TRBV4-1 TRBD1 TGCGCCAGCAGCGACGGGACAGGGCTTTCGAACACTGAAGCTTTCTTT CASSDGTGLSNTEAFF
- TRBJ2-5 TRBV7-9 - TGTGCCAGCAGCCTAGTGGGGGCCCAAGAGACCCAGTACTTC CASSLVGAQETQYF
- TRBJ1-5 TRBV7-2 - TGTGCCAGCAGCTTACGAAGGGGGTATGATCAGCCCCAGCATTTT CASSLRRGYDQPQHF
once TRBJ2-5 TRBV7-2 TRBD2 TGTGCCAGCAGCTTGACTAGCGGGTCCCAAGAGACCCAGTACTTC CASSLTSGSQETQYF
- TRBJ1-3 TRBV6-6 - TGTGCCACCCGAGCGGGGGGACACTCTGGAAACACCATATATTTT CATRAGGHSGNTIYF
once TRBJ2-7 TRBV7-2 - TGTGCCAGCAGCTTAGGGGCAGGACTCCCCTACGAGCAGTACTTC CASSLGAGLPYEQYF
- TRBJ2-3 TRBV2 TRBD2 TGTGCCAGCAGTGAAAGGCTAGCGGGGGGCCGAGATACGCAGTATTTT CASSERLAGGRDTQYF
- TRBJ2-3 TRBV9 - TGTGCCAGCAGCGCAAGCTTGGGCCCAGATACGCAGTATTTT CASSASLGPDTQYF
- TRBJ2-7 TRBV12-5 TRBD1 TGTGCTAGTGGTTTGCCCGGACAGGGGGCCGCCTACGAGCAGTACTTC CASGLPGQGAAYEQYF
few TRBJ1-6 TRBV6-5 TRBD1 TGTGCCAGCAGTTACCTGCCGGGACAGGATAATTCACCCCTCCACTTT CASSYLPGQDNSPLHF
- TRBJ2-1 TRBV5-8 - TGTGCCAGCAGCATACAGGGAAGAGGGTACAATGAGCAGTTCTTC CASSIQGRGYNEQFF
- TRBJ2-4 TRBV12-5 - TGTGCTAGTGGTTTGGTAATCGGTGTCAAAAACATTCAGTACTTC CASGLVIGVKNIQYF
- TRBJ2-1 TRBV4-3 TRBD1 TGCGCCAGCAGCCAAGAAACCCCGGGACAGAACTACAATGAGCAGTTCTTC CASSQETPGQNYNEQFF
- TRBJ1-1 TRBV6-6 TRBD1 TGTGCCAGCAGCCTCGGACAGGGGCTTGAAGCTTTCTTT CASSLGQGLEAFF
- TRBJ2-7 TRBV2 - TGTGCCAGCAGTGAACCCCGGGACGAGCAGTACTTC CASSEPRDEQYF
- TRBJ1-4 TRBV7-9 - TGTGCCAGCAGCTTAGCCGTAGGAGGGACGGGTAAACTGTTTTTT CASSLAVGGTGKLFF
- TRBJ2-7 TRBV5-1 - TGCGCCAGCAGCTTGGGTAGGAGGGAGACCTACGAGCAGTACTTC CASSLGRRETYEQYF
- TRBJ2-3 TRBV7-9 TRBD2 TGTGCCAGCAGCTTATGGGCCGCTAGCGGGGGGAGGTCAGATACGCAGTATTTT CASSLWAASGGRSDTQYF
- TRBJ2-4 TRBV7-2 - TGTGCCAGCAGCCCTCTAGTGCTAGCCAAAAACATTCAGTACTTC CASSPLVLAKNIQYF
- TRBJ1-6 TRBV6-5 - TGTGCCAGTACAGACTCCTATAATTCACCCCTCCACTTT CASTDSYNSPLHF
- TRBJ2-7 TRBV7-8 - TGTGCCAGCAGCCCGGGACAAACCTACGAGCAGTACTTC CASSPGQTYEQYF
- TRBJ2-1 TRBV6-5 TRBD2 TGTGCCAGCAGTTATGGGGACGGGGGGGCCCTCAATGAGCAGTTCTTC CASSYGDGGALNEQFF